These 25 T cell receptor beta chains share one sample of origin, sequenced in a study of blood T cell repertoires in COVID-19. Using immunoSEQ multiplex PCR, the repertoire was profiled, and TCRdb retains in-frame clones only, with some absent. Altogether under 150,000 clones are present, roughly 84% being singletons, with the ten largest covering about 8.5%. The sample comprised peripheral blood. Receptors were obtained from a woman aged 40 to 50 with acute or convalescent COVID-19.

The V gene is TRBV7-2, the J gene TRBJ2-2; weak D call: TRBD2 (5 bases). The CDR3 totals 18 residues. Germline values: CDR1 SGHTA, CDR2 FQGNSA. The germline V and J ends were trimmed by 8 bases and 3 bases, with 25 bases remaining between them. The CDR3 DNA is TGTGCCAGCTGGAACACGGGGAGAGGGTTCGGGTACACCGGGGAGCTGTTTTTT. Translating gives CASWNTGRGFGYTGELFF.

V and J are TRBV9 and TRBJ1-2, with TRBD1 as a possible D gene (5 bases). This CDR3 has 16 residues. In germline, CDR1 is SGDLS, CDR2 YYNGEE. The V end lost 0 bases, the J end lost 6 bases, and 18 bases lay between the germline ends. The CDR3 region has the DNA TGTGCCAGCAGCGTAGCATCTGGGGCAAGGCAGGATGGCTACACCTTC. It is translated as CASSVASGARQDGYTF. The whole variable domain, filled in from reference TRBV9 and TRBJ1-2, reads DSGVTQTPKHLITATGQRVTLRCSPRSGDLSVYWYQQSLDQGLQFLIQYYNGEERAKGNILERFSAQQFPDLHSELNLSSLELGDSALYFCASSVASGARQDGYTFGSGTRLTVV.

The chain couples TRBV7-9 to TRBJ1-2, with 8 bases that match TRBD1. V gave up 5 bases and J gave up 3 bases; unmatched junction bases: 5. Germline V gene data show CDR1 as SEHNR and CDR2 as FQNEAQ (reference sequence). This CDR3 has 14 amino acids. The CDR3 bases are TGTGCCAGCAGCCAGACAGGGGTCGACTATGGCTACACCTTC. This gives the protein CASSQTGVDYGYTF. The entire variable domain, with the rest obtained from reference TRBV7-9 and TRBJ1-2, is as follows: DTGVSQNPRHKITKRGQNVTFRCDPISEHNRLYWYRQTLGQGPEFLTYFQNEAQLEKSRLLSDRFSAERPKGSFSTLEIQRTEQGDSAMYLCASSQTGVDYGYTFGSGTRLTVV.

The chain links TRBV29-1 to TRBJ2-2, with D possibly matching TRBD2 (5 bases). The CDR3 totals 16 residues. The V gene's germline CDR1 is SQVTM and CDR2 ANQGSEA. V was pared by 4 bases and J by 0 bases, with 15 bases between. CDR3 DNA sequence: TGCAGCGTTGTAGATTCGGGAACGCCGAACACCGGGGAGCTGTTTTTT. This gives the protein CSVVDSGTPNTGELFF.

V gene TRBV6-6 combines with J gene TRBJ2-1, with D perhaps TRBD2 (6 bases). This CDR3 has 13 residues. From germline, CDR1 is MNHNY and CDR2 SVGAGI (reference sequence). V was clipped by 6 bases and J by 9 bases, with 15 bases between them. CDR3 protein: CASSQTVGGEQFF. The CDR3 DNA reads TGTGCCAGCAGCCAAACGGTGGGGGGTGAGCAGTTCTTC.

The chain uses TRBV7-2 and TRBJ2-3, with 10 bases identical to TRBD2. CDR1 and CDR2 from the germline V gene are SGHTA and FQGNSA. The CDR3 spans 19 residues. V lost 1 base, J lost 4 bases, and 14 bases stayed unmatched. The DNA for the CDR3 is TGTGCCAGCAGCTTAGTCCCAGCGGGGGGGCCGGGGGGCGCAGATACGCAGTATTTT. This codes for CASSLVPAGGPGGADTQYF.

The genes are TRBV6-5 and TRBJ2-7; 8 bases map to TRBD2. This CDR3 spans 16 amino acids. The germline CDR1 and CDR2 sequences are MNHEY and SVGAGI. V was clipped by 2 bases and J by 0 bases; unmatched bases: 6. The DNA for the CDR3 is TGTGCCAGCAGTTACGCGGCGGGGGGAAACTCCTACGAGCAGTACTTC. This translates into CASSYAAGGNSYEQYF.

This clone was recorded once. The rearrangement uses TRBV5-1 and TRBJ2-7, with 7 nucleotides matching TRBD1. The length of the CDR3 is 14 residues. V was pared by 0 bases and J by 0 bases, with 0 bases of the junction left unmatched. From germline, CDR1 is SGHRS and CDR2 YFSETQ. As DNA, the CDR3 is TGCGCCAGCAGCTTGGGACAGGGCTCCTACGAGCAGTACTTC. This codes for CASSLGQGSYEQYF.

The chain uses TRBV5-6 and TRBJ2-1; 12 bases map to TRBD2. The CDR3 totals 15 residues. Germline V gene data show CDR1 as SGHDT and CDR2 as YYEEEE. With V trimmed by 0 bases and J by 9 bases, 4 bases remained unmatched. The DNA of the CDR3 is TGTGCCAGCAGCTTGGCTAGCGGGGGGGCCACTGAGCAGTTCTTC. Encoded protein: CASSLASGGATEQFF.

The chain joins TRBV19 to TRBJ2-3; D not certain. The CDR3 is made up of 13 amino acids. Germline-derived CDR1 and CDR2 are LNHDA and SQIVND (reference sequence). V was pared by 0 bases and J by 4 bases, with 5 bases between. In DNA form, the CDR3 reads TGTGCCAGTAGTATAGACGCAGCAGATACGCAGTATTTT. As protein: CASSIDAADTQYF.

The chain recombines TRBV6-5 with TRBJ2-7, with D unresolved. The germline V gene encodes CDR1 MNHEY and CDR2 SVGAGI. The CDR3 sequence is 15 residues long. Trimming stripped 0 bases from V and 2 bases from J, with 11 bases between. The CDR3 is CASSYSTFTPYEQYF. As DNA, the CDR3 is TGTGCCAGCAGTTACTCGACTTTTACCCCCTACGAGCAGTACTTC.

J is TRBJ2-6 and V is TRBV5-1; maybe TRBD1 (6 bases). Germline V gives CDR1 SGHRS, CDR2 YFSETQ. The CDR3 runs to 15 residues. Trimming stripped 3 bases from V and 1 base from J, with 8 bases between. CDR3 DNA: TGCGCCAGCAGCTATACAGGGTCTGGGGCCAACGTCCTGACTTTC. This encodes CASSYTGSGANVLTF.

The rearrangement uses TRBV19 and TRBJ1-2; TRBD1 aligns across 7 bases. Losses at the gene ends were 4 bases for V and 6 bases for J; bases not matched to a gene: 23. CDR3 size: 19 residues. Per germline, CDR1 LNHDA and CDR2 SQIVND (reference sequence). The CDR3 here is CASSTRLGDRVIYSNGYTF. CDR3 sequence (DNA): TGTGCCAGTAGTACCCGACTAGGAGACAGGGTTATTTACAGCAATGGCTACACCTTC.

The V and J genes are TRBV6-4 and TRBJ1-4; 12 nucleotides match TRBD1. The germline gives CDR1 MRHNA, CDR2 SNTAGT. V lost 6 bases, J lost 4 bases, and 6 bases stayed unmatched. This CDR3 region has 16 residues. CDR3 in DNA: TGTGCCAGCAGGGGACAGGGGGCCCTCTGTAATGAAAAACTGTTTTTT. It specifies CASRGQGALCNEKLFF.

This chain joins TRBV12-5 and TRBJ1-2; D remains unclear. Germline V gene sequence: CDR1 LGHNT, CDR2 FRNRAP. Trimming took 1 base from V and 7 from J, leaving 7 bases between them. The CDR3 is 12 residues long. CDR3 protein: CASGLEEGGYTF. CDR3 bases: TGTGCTAGTGGTTTGGAAGAGGGTGGCTACACCTTC.

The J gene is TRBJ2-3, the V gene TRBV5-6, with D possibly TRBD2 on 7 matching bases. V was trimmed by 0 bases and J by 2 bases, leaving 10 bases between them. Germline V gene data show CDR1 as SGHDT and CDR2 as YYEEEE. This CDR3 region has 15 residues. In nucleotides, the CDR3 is TGTGCCAGCAGCTTGGTTCGGGGGGCCACAGATACGCAGTATTTT. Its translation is CASSLVRGATDTQYF.

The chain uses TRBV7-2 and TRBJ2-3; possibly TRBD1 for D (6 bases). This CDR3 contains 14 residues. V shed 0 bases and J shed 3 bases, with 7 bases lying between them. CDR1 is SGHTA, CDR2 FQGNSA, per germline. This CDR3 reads CASSLAGGTDTQYF. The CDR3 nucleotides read TGTGCCAGCAGCTTAGCAGGGGGTACAGATACGCAGTATTTT. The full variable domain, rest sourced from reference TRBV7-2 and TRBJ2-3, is GAGVSQSPSNKVTEKGKDVELRCDPISGHTALYWYRQSLGQGLEFLIYFQGNSAPDKSGLPSDRFSAERTGGSVSTLTIQRTQQEDSAVYLCASSLAGGTDTQYFGPGTRLTVL.

Here the CDR3 reads CASSPGLAGGRYEQYF. In DNA, the CDR3 is TGTGCCAGCAGCCCGGGACTAGCGGGGGGCAGGTACGAGCAGTACTTC. V is TRBV2 and J is TRBJ2-7; 15 nucleotides align to TRBD2. The CDR3 consists of 16 residues. V trimming: 6 bases; J trimming: 4 bases; junction bases outside the gene matches: 7. Germline values: CDR1 SNHLY, CDR2 FYNNEI.

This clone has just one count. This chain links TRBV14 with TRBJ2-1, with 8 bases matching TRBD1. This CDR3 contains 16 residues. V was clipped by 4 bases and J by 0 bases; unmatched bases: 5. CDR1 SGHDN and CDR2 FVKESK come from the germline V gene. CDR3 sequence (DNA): TGTGCCAGCAGCCCCAGGGGGCAAAACTCCTACAATGAGCAGTTCTTC. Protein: CASSPRGQNSYNEQFF. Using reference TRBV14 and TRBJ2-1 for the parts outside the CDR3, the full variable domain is EAGVTQFPSHSVIEKGQTVTLRCDPISGHDNLYWYRRVMGKEIKFLLHFVKESKQDESGMPNNRFLAERTGGTYSTLKVQPAELEDSGVYFCASSPRGQNSYNEQFFGPGTRLTVL.

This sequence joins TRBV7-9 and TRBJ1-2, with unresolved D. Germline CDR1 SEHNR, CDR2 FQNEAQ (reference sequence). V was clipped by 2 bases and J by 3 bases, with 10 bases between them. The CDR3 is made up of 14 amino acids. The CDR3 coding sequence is TGTGCCAGCAGCTTATCCGGGAGTCACTATGGCTACACCTTC. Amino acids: CASSLSGSHYGYTF.

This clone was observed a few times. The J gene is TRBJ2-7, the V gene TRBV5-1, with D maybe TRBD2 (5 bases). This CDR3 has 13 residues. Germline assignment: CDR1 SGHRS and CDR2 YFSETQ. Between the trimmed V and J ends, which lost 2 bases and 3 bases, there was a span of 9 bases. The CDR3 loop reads CASSFGGNYEQYF. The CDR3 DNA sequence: TGCGCCAGCAGCTTTGGAGGTAACTACGAGCAGTACTTC.

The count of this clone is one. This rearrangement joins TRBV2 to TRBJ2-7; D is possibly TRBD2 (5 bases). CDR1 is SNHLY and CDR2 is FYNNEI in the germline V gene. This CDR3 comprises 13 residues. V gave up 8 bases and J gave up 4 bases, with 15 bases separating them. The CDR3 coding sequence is TGTGCCAGCGCTAGGTTAGCGTCTTACGAGCAGTACTTC. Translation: CASARLASYEQYF. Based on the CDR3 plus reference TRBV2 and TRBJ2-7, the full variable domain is EPEVTQTPSHQVTQMGQEVILRCVPISNHLYFYWYRQILGQKVEFLVSFYNNEISEKSEIFDDQFSVERPDGSNFTLKIRSTKLEDSAMYFCASARLASYEQYFGPGTRLTVT.

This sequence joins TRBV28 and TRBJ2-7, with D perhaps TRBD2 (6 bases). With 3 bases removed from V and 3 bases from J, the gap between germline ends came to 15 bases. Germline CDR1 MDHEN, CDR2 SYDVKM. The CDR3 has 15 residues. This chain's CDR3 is CASSFGDRRVYEQYF. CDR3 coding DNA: TGTGCCAGCAGTTTTGGGGATCGGAGGGTCTACGAGCAGTACTTC.

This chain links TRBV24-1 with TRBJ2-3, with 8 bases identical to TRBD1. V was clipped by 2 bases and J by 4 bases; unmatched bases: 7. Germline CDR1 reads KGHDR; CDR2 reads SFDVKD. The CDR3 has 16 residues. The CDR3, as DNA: TGTGCCACCAGTGATTCCAAGACAGGGGATCCAGATACGCAGTATTTT. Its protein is CATSDSKTGDPDTQYF.

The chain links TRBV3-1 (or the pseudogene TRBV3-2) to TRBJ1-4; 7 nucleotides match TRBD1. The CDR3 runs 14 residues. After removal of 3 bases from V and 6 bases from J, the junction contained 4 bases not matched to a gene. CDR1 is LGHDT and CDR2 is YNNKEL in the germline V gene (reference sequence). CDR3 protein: CASSQLTGYEKLFF. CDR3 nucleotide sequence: TGTGCCAGCAGCCAGTTGACAGGGTATGAAAAACTGTTTTTT.